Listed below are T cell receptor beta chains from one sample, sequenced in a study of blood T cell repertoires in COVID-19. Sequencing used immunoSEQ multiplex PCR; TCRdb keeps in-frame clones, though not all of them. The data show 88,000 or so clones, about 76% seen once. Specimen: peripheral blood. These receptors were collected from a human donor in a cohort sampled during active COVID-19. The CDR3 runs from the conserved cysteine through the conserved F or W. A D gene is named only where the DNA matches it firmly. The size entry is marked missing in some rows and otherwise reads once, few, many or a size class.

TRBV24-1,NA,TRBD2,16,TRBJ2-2,TGTGCCACCAGTGATTCGGGGGGAGGGGTCACCGGGGAGCTGTTTTTT,CATSDSGGGVTGELFF
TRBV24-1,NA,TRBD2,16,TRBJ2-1,TGTGCCACCAGTGAAGCTGGGACTAGCGGGAGTTATGAGCAGTTCTTC,CATSEAGTSGSYEQFF
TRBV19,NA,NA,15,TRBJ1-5,TGTGCCAGTAGTATCCCTCCACGGGGGGAGCAGCCCCAGCATTTT,CASSIPPRGEQPQHF
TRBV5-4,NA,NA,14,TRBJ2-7,TGTGCCAGCAGCTTGGACCCCAGCTCCTACGAGCAGTACTTC,CASSLDPSSYEQYF
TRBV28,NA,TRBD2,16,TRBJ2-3,TGTGCCAGCATTACCGGGGGTAGCGGGAGTGCAGATACGCAGTATTTT,CASITGGSGSADTQYF
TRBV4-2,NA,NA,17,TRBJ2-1,TGTGCCAGCAGCCAAGATATTGCCGAGAGCTCCTACAATGAGCAGTTCTTC,CASSQDIAESSYNEQFF
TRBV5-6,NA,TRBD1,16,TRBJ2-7,TGTGCCAGCAGTGATAAGCCGGGACAGGGGGTCTACGAGCAGTACTTC,CASSDKPGQGVYEQYF
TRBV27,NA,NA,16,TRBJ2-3,TGTGCCAGCAGTTCCCGGGGGGCGGGAGCAACAGATACGCAGTATTTT,CASSSRGAGATDTQYF
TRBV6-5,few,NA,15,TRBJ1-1,TGTGCCAGCAGTCAATCGCCCGGGTTTGGCACTGAAGCTTTCTTT,CASSQSPGFGTEAFF
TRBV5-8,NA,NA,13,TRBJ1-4,TGTGCCAGCAGCGACAGAATGAATGAAAAACTGTTTTTT,CASSDRMNEKLFF
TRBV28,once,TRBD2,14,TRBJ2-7,TGTGCCAGCAGTACTAGCGGGTCAACCTACGAGCAGTACTTC,CASSTSGSTYEQYF
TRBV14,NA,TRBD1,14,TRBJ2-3,TGTGCCAGCAGCCGACAGGGGGTATCAGATACGCAGTATTTT,CASSRQGVSDTQYF
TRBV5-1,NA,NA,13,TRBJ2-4,TGCGCCAGCAGCCCCGGGGTCGAAAACATTCAGTACTTC,CASSPGVENIQYF
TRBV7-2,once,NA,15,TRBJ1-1,TGTGCCAGCAGCTTAGTAGCAGCAATGAACACTGAAGCTTTCTTT,CASSLVAAMNTEAFF
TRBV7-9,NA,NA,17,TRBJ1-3,TGTGCCAGCAGCTACGCCCCTGACAGGAGGTCTGGAAACACCATATATTTT,CASSYAPDRRSGNTIYF
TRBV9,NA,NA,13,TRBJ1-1,TGTGCCAGCAGCGTAGGGTCGGCAGGTGAAGCTTTCTTT,CASSVGSAGEAFF
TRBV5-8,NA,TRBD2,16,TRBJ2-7,TGTGCCAGCAGCGCCGGGACTAGCGGTAGCTCCTACGAGCAGTACTTC,CASSAGTSGSSYEQYF
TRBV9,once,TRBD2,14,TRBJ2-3,TGTGCCAGCAGCCGACTAGCGGGGGGAGATACGCAGTATTTT,CASSRLAGGDTQYF
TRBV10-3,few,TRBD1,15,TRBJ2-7,TGTGCCATCAGTGACAACAGGGGGTTTAGCTACGAGCAGTACTTC,CAISDNRGFSYEQYF
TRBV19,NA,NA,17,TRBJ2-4,TGTGCCAGTAGTCTCTGGGAAGAGGGGGATTTTAAAAACATTCAGTACTTC,CASSLWEEGDFKNIQYF
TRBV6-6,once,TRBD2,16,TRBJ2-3,TGTGCCAGCAGTTACTCGGGACTACTAGACACAGATACGCAGTATTTT,CASSYSGLLDTDTQYF
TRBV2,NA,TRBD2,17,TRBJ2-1,TGTGCCAGCAGGACGATTAGCGGGAGCGGGACCTACAATGAGCAGTTCTTC,CASRTISGSGTYNEQFF
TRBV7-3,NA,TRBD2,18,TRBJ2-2,TGTGCCAGCAGCCCACTAGCGGGGGATGATACAGGGGCCGGGGAGCTGTTTTTT,CASSPLAGDDTGAGELFF
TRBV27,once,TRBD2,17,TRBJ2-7,TGTGCCAGCAGTTCAATACTAGGGACTAGCGGGAAAGACGAGCAGTACTTC,CASSSILGTSGKDEQYF